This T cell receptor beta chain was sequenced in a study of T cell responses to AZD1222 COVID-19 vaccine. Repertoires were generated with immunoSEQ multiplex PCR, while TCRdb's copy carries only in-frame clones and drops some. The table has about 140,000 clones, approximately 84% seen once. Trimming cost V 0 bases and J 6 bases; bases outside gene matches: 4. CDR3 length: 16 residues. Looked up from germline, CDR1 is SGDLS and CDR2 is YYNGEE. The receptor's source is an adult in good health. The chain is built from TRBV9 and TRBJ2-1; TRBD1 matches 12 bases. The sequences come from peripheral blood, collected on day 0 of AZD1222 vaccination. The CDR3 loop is CASSVVPGQGANEQFF. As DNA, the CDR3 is TGTGCCAGCAGCGTAGTGCCGGGACAGGGGGCCAATGAGCAGTTCTTC.